The 11 T cell receptor beta chains reported below all come from one sample, sequenced in a study of early T cells in non-severe SARS-CoV-2 infection. TCRdb passed the 5' RACE reads through MiXCR, listing each CDR3 protein once. This repertoire shows tens of thousands of distinct CDR3 sequences, around 11% found once; its top ten account for around 2.9%. Source: whole blood, taken at baseline. The receptors originated from an adult who was a healthcare worker with PCR-confirmed SARS-CoV-2 infection or an uninfected control (not recorded which).

The V gene is TRBV2, the J gene TRBJ2-5; the D gene is possibly TRBD1 (5 bases). This CDR3 is built from 12 residues. V gave up 5 bases and J gave up 4 bases, with 8 bases separating them. Looked up from germline, CDR1 is SNHLY and CDR2 is FYNNEI. The CDR3 nucleotides are TGTGCCAGCAGTACCGACAGAGAGACCCAGTACTTC. It yields the protein CASSTDRETQYF.

The genes are TRBV18 and TRBJ2-7, with 8 bases aligning to TRBD1. V shed 5 bases, J shed 7 bases, and the junction held 7 bases outside the gene matches. CDR3 length: 13 residues. CDR1 is KGHSH and CDR2 is LQKENI in the germline V gene. CDR3 bases: TGTGCCAGCTCATCGGGACAGGCGAGAGAGCAGTACTTC. Translation gives CASSSGQAREQYF.

This clonotype has a count of ten or more. The chain joins TRBV19 to TRBJ2-1, with D perhaps given as TRBD1 or TRBD2 (5 bases each). Trimming pared 4 bases from V and 10 bases from J, leaving 14 bases between. The CDR3 covers 13 residues. Germline V gene lookup returns CDR1 LNHDA and CDR2 SQIVND (reference sequence). The CDR3 is CASSSQGGDEQFF. In DNA, the CDR3 is TGTGCCAGTAGTAGCCAGGGTGGGGACGAGCAGTTCTTC.

The chain couples TRBV28 to TRBJ2-7; 7 bases match TRBD1. This CDR3 has 15 amino acids. V gave up 6 bases and J gave up 5 bases; unmatched junction bases: 13. Germline CDR1 and CDR2: MDHEN and SYDVKM. The CDR3 loop reads CASSRIPGQLDEQYF. CDR3 nucleotide sequence: TGTGCCAGCAGCCGGATCCCGGGACAGCTGGACGAGCAGTACTTC.

This clonotype occurred many times. The chain employs TRBV5-1 and TRBJ2-1; TRBD2 agrees at 12 bases. The CDR3 runs 15 residues. CDR1 is SGHRS and CDR2 is YFSETQ in the germline V gene. V was pared by 4 bases and J by 6 bases, with 5 bases of the junction left unmatched. Here the CDR3 reads CASSPGTSGFNEQFF. CDR3 bases: TGCGCCAGCAGCCCGGGGACTAGCGGGTTCAATGAGCAGTTCTTC.

This clonotype was counted only a few times. J is TRBJ1-2 and V is TRBV11-2; TRBD1 matches 10 bases. Germline assignment: CDR1 SGHAT and CDR2 FQNNGV. V lost 5 bases, J lost 6 bases, and 15 bases stayed unmatched. CDR3 length: 17 residues. The DNA of the CDR3 is TGTGCCAGCAGCCCCCAGGGGACAGGGGCAGTAGCCCATGGCTACACCTTC. Residues: CASSPQGTGAVAHGYTF.

This clonotype has at least ten counts. The V gene is TRBV27, the J gene TRBJ2-3; 10 bases are shared with TRBD2. Germline V lookup: CDR1 MNHEY, CDR2 SMNVEV (reference sequence). The CDR3 extends over 15 amino acids. V was pared by 4 bases and J by 9 bases, with 10 bases of the junction left unmatched. The CDR3 protein is CASSSPGLAFRTQYF. CDR3 DNA sequence: TGTGCCAGCAGTTCACCGGGACTAGCGTTTCGGACGCAGTATTTT.

The chain combines TRBV20-1 with TRBJ2-3; TRBD1 matches 7 bases. Germline CDR1 DFQATT, CDR2 SNEGSKA (reference sequence). This CDR3 has 17 residues. With V trimmed by 1 base and J by 2 bases, 12 bases remained unmatched. The CDR3, as DNA: TGCAGTGCTAGAGGGGTAGGGGGCCTTACCCTCACAGATACGCAGTATTTT. Its protein product is CSARGVGGLTLTDTQYF.

V gene TRBV28 combines with J gene TRBJ2-5; TRBD2 agrees at 11 bases. CDR1 is MDHEN and CDR2 is SYDVKM in the germline V gene. V shed 1 base, J shed 9 bases, and the junction held 10 bases outside the gene matches. There are 16 residues in the CDR3. This CDR3 reads CASSLSSGGLASAQYF. The CDR3 region has the DNA TGTGCCAGCAGTTTATCTAGCGGGGGGCTAGCATCGGCCCAGTACTTC.

This sequence joins TRBV2 and TRBJ2-1, with D maybe TRBD1 (5 bases). CDR3 length: 12 amino acids. Germline CDR1 reads SNHLY; CDR2 reads FYNNEI. Trimming stripped 10 bases from V and 1 base from J, with 8 bases between. The CDR3: CANQGSYNEQFF. CDR3 bases: TGTGCCAACCAGGGTTCCTACAATGAGCAGTTCTTC.

The chain uses TRBV2 and TRBJ2-3; D is unclear. The CDR3 sequence is 13 residues long. The germline V gene encodes CDR1 SNHLY and CDR2 FYNNEI. Trimming stripped 4 bases from V and 4 bases from J, with 9 bases between. Here the CDR3 DNA reads TGTGCCAGCAGTGGGCAGTACGCAGATACGCAGTATTTT. Translated, it gives CASSGQYADTQYF.